This TCR beta chain was obtained from a study of blood T cell repertoires in COVID-19. The wider study: Samples came from the United States, Italy and Spain, spanning acute and convalescent COVID-19. The analysed material was cDNA or gDNA that came from T cells, B-cell-depleted T cells, or PBMCs.

Study processing details: The authors estimated nucleated cell counts from reference gene primer amplification. The protocol was immunoSEQ multiplex PCR, while the TCRdb copy is restricted to in-frame clones and leaves out a portion. Clone size and the V and J calls come from that table; the DNA yielded D and trimming. The data contain approximately 100,000 clones, roughly 92% of them singletons. The trim removed 3 bases at V and 6 bases at J, leaving 3 bases unmatched. The CDR3 runs 13 residues. The germline gives CDR1 SGHDT, CDR2 YYEEEE. Sequenced: peripheral blood. The rearrangement joins TRBV5-6 to TRBJ2-5; 9 positions match TRBD1. This TCR was recovered from a man between 65 and 85 years old with acute or convalescent COVID-19. This CDR3 reads CASSWGTGQTQYF. As DNA, the CDR3 is TGTGCCAGCAGCTGGGGGACAGGGCAGACCCAGTACTTC.